This T cell receptor (beta chain) was sequenced during a study of T cell responses to AZD1222 COVID-19 vaccine. General study points: Increased Spike-specific TCR breadth and depth were observed after two AZD1222 doses. Repertoire samples came only from after the peak T cell response.

Here immunoSEQ multiplex PCR was the method, and the copy in TCRdb shows in-frame clones only, minus some. The table shows more than 70,000 clones, with around nine tenths occurring only once. On this clone: Its cognate antigen is unknown.

The material sequenced was peripheral blood, taken 28 days after the second AZD1222 dose. The receptor was derived from an adult who received the AZD1222 COVID-19 vaccine.

CDR3: CASSYDRGNNEQFF. The CDR3 nucleotides are TGTGCCAGCAGCTACGACAGGGGTAACAATGAGCAGTTCTTC. The chain carries TRBV5-4 and TRBJ2-1, with TRBD1 identical over 8 bases. V lost 3 bases and J lost 5; bases outside the gene matches: 4. The CDR3 loop spans 14 amino acids. Germline assignment: CDR1 SGHNT and CDR2 YYREEE (reference sequence). The entire variable domain, with the rest obtained from reference TRBV5-4 and TRBJ2-1, is as follows: ETGVTQSPTHLIKTRGQQVTLRCSSQSGHNTVSWYQQALGQGPQFIFQYYREEENGRGNFPPRFSGLQFPNYSSELNVNALELDDSALYLCASSYDRGNNEQFFGPGTRLTVL.